This TCR beta chain was sequenced in a study of shared clonotypes between healthy human individuals. The overall study: Each donor had three CD4 naive, three CD4 memory, two CD8 naive and one CD8 memory plate.

The study ran the assay at deep level. The repertoire was sequenced with immunoSEQ multiplex PCR; TCRdb's copy has only in-frame clones and lacks some. Of around 1 million clones in the sample, 76% are singletons; the top ten hold nearly 1.5%. All of the donors resided in Nashville, Tennessee, and each was a Caucasian adult. The CDR3 runs to 14 residues. Germline V CDR1 and CDR2: MNHEY, SMNVEV (reference sequence). Trimming left V 3 bases short and J 5 bases short, with 11 bases between. Study findings and constraints: Naive CD4 clonotypes were shared across a few donors at roughly 4.6%.

On this clone itself: The antigen is undetermined.

Sequenced: memory CD4+ T cells sorted from blood. The subset denotes: CD45RA-negative fraction. The TCR sequence derives from a man aged 18 to 30 in good health. The chain links TRBV27 to TRBJ2-4; perhaps TRBD1 as D (5 bases). The CDR3 nucleotides are TGTGCCAGCAGTTTTAGGGGTCGGGAAAACATTCAGTACTTC. This codes for CASSFRGRENIQYF.